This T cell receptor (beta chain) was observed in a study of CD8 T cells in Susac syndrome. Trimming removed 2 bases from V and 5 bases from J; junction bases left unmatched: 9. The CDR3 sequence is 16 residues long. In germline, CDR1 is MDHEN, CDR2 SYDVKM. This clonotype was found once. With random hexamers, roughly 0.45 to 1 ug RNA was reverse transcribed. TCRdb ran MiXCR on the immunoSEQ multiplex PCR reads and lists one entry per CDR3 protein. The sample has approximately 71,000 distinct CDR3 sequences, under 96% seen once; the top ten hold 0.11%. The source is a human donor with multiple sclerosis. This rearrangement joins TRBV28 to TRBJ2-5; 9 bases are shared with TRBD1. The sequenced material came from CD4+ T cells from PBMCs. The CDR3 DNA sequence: TGTGCCAGCAGTTTACCCGGTACAGGGGGCGGTGAGACCCAGTACTTC. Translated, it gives CASSLPGTGGGETQYF.